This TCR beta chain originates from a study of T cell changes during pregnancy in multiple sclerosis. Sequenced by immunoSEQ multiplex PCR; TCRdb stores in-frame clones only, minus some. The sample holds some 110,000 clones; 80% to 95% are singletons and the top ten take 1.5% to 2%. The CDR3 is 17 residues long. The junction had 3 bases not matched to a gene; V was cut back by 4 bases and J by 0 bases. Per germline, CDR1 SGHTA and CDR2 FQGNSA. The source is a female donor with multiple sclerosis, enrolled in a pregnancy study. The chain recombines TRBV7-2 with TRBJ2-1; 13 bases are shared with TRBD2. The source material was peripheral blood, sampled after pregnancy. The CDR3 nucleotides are TGTGCCAGCAGCTGGGGACTAGCGGGGAGCTCCTACAATGAGCAGTTCTTC. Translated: CASSWGLAGSSYNEQFF.